The 14 T cell receptor beta chains below all came from one sample that was sequenced in a study of T-cell reconstitution after alpha-beta-depleted transplantation in children (dated by TCRdb to 2015 to 2016). Their antigens remain unidentified. The library relied on PCR. This sample was sequenced with an Illumina HiSeq 2500. TCR libraries were prepared with molecular barcoding, using unique molecular identifiers to normalize TCRbeta repertoire quantification. TCRdb cleaned the public reads at Q25 with fastp, built clones with MiXCR and kept in-frame beta chains. Rows merge per CDR3 protein into single entries with the most common DNA and genes. For this sample there are approximately 31,000 distinct CDR3 sequences; 5% to 7% appear just once. The top ten clonotypes cover 25% to 30% of the sample. What this sample's time point label stands for: day 60 (about 2 months) after transplantation. The treatment or condition tag for this specimen amounts to: allogeneic hematopoietic cell transplantation with graft depleted of TCRalphabeta T cells and CD19 B cells.

General study outcomes and caveats: The apparently early alphabetaT-cell count recovery about two months after transplant was reportedly dependent on only several hundred rapidly expanded clones derived from non-depleted graft cells.

Material: peripheral blood, obtained 60 days after TCRalphabeta/CD19-depleted stem cell transplant. The origin of the receptors is a child under three years old who had a stem cell transplant for acute myeloid leukemia, so the T cells may come from the graft donor.

This chain joins TRBV12-3 or TRBV12-4 and TRBJ2-6; TRBD1 agrees at 9 bases. This CDR3 is 19 amino acids long. The J segment lost 1 base and the V segment lost 11 bases, leaving 18 bases of the junction unmatched. In DNA, the CDR3 is TGTGCCTCCAGCGAGCAGGGACAGGGTCTCATTTCTGGGGCCAACGTCCTGACTTTC. It encodes CASSEQGQGLISGANVLTF.

As concerns this clonotype: Given a much more abundant clone one base away, this may be a read error. The V and J genes are TRBV7-2 and TRBJ2-1, with D unclear. Germline loops: CDR1 SGHTA, CDR2 FQGNSA. This CDR3 spans 12 amino acids. V gave up 4 bases and J gave up 8 bases, with 9 bases separating them. The DNA for the CDR3 is TGTGCCAGCAGCTCATTTGGCTATGAGCAGTTCTTC. As protein: CASSSFGYEQFF.

This clonotype was observed many times. The chain recombines TRBV10-2 with TRBJ2-5; D may be TRBD2 (5 bases). Per the germline V gene, CDR1 is WSHSY and CDR2 is SAAADI. The V and J ends lost 3 bases and 3 bases respectively, with 14 bases between them. This CDR3 comprises 15 residues. The CDR3: CASSEIGRVEETQYF. DNA for the CDR3: TGCGCCAGCAGTGAAATAGGGCGGGTGGAAGAGACCCAGTACTTC.

In its sample, this clonotype was seen many times. V usage is TRBV20-1 and J usage is TRBJ2-3; D gene uncertain. Trimming took 0 bases from V and 5 from J, leaving 12 bases between them. This CDR3 contains 14 residues. Germline CDR1 and CDR2: DFQATT and SNEGSKA (reference sequence). The CDR3 sequence: CSARDLILRDTQYF. The CDR3 region has the DNA TGCAGTGCTAGAGACCTAATACTAAGAGATACGCAGTATTTT.

This clonotype was recorded many times. This rearrangement joins TRBV6-2 or TRBV6-3 to TRBJ2-5, with TRBD2 matching 8 bases. The CDR3 contains 15 residues. CDR1 is MNHEY, CDR2 SVGEGT, per germline. J lost 1 base, V lost 6 bases, and 7 bases had no gene match. The DNA of the CDR3 is TGTGCCAGCAGCCGAGGGCGGGGGGCCCAAGAGACCCAGTACTTC. Translating gives CASSRGRGAQETQYF.

This clonotype was observed at least ten times. The chain links TRBV12-3 or TRBV12-4 to TRBJ2-7; either TRBD1 or TRBD2 may fit D (5 bases each). Trimming took off 6 bases at V and 5 bases at J, with 11 bases between the two ends. The CDR3 runs to 12 residues. CDR3 loop: CASSSGPHEQYF. The CDR3 coding sequence is TGTGCCAGCAGCTCGGGACCCCACGAGCAGTACTTC.

This clonotype came up many times. V and J are TRBV4-1 and TRBJ2-1; 8 bases are shared with TRBD2. Germline-derived CDR1 and CDR2 are MGHRA and YSYEKL. This CDR3 spans 17 amino acids. The V gene end was trimmed by 1 base and the J gene end by 3 bases; junction bases not matched to a gene: 8. The CDR3 region is CASSQGGTSPFYNEQFF. For the CDR3, the DNA is TGCGCCAGCAGCCAAGGGGGGACTAGTCCCTTCTACAATGAGCAGTTCTTC.

This clonotype was observed at least ten times. As DNA, the CDR3 is TGTGCCAGCAGTTCGGGACTCCTCCAGGGAGAGCAGTTCTTC. This codes for CASSSGLLQGEQFF. The chain has TRBV6-5 and TRBJ2-1; the D gene is possibly TRBD2 (6 bases). The CDR3 has 14 residues. Trimming removed 4 bases at V and 10 bases at J, with 17 bases between. Germline values: CDR1 MNHEY, CDR2 SVGAGI.

This clonotype was seen only a few times. The junction shows a germline mismatch at one end, possibly a read error. V usage is TRBV20-1 and J usage is TRBJ2-1; D might be TRBD1 (6 bases). Germline CDR1 and CDR2: DFQATT and SNEGSKA (reference sequence). The CDR3 consists of 19 residues. The CDR3 region has the DNA TGCAGGGCTAGAGATTTGTCGCCCCGGGACAAGAGCTCCTACAATGAGCAGTTCTTC. The encoded protein is CRARDLSPRDKSSYNEQFF.

Concerning this clonotype itself: A much bigger clone sits one base away, suggesting this may be a read error. The chain uses TRBV12-3 or TRBV12-4 and TRBJ1-1; tentatively, D is TRBD1 (5 bases). CDR3 length: 15 residues. V was cut by 6 bases and J by 5 bases, with 19 bases left in between. The CDR3 bases are TGTGCCAGCAGCCTCCGGGGGATGCTTTTGACTGAAGCTTTCTTT. This codes for CASSLRGMLLTEAFF.

This clonotype was observed a few times. The chain combines TRBV5-1 with TRBJ1-2, with a possible D match to TRBD1 (5 bases). Germline CDR1 and CDR2: SGHRS and YFSETQ. The CDR3 spans 14 residues. Trimming removed 1 base at V and 4 bases at J, with 11 bases between. The CDR3 here is CASSLTGPPYGYTF. Here the CDR3 DNA reads TGCGCCAGCAGCTTGACAGGACCTCCCTATGGCTACACCTTC.

The rearrangement joins TRBV7-6 to TRBJ2-3; D perhaps matches TRBD2 (6 bases). CDR1 and CDR2 from the germline V gene are SGHVS and FNYEAQ. The CDR3 runs to 15 residues. V was trimmed by 1 base and J by 3 bases, leaving 11 bases between them. CDR3 DNA sequence: TGTGCCAGCAGCTTAGGACGGGAGTGGACAGATACGCAGTATTTT. This translates into CASSLGREWTDTQYF.

This clonotype was seen many times. The J gene is TRBJ1-1, the V gene TRBV7-9, with TRBD1 matching 7 bases. Germline CDR1 reads SEHNR; CDR2 reads FQNEAQ (reference sequence). Losses at the gene ends were 5 bases for V and 2 bases for J; bases not matched to a gene: 11. This CDR3 comprises 16 residues. The DNA of the CDR3 is TGTGCCAGCAGCGCCTCCGGGACAGTTGCCAACACTGAAGCTTTCTTT. Its translation: CASSASGTVANTEAFF.

This clonotype was seen ten or more times. CDR3: CASSLGDTFNQPQHF. In DNA form, the CDR3 reads TGTGCCAGCAGTTTGGGGGACACTTTCAATCAGCCCCAGCATTTT. The gene calls are TRBV12-3 or TRBV12-4 and TRBJ1-5; D is possibly TRBD1 (6 bases). V dropped 3 bases and J dropped 3 bases, with 12 bases sitting between them. This CDR3 spans 15 amino acids.